This paragraph covers one TCR beta chain sequence. Its binding antigen is unknown. One base away there is no much larger clone; base qualities are not given. There are 15 amino acids in the CDR3, from cysteine to phenylalanine inclusive. Only the CDR3 region is kept as DNA, spanning 45 bases read in frame from base 1. V is trimmed back by 4 bases and J by 5 bases, and the junction contains 8 bases that no gene match accounts for. CDR1 and CDR2 were assigned from the germline V gene (reference sequence) as SGHAT and FQDESV. The data were obtained in a study of PD-1 blockade in classical Hodgkin lymphoma (dated by TCRdb to 2018 to 2021). Concerning the study at large: Nivolumab dosing was 3 mg/kg intravenously every 2 weeks, continuing until either disease progression or unacceptable toxicity. To define a peripheral blood immune signature of response to PD-1 blockade in classical Hodgkin lymphoma, the study combined TCR beta sequencing with CyTOF. Paper-wide results and their limitations: CD4+ but not CD8+ TCR diversity rose significantly by C4D1 (p=0.0027 vs p=0.16), most apparent in complete responders (p=0.02). Baseline diversity similar to that of newly diagnosed patients was observed in trial patients achieving complete response, whereas significantly lower diversity was observed in partial responders and progressors. Baseline TCR diversity was reported to be lower in newly diagnosed patients than in healthy donors and to be lower still in relapsed/refractory patients. Diversity was lower in patients who began nivolumab less than 1 year after ASCT, so these patients were left out of later analyses to avoid confounding by immune reconstitution. The study covered only a single clinical trial cohort, and the causes of the repertoire differences, possibly disease activity or prior therapy, were still not defined.

This specimen's time point label, per the study, means: cycle 1 day 1 (C1D1), immediately before nivolumab initiation. All trial patients had relapsed after autologous stem cell transplantation, with cohorts A, B and C differing in prior brentuximab vedotin exposure. The trial cohort included fewer than 65 patients with relapsed/refractory classical Hodgkin lymphoma, and each patient had a best overall response of complete response, partial response or progressive disease. Trial patients were treated with single-agent nivolumab in the multi-cohort phase II CheckMate 205 trial. An independent review committee assessed best overall response by applying the 2007 International Working Group response criteria. Trial PBMCs were collected just before the start of nivolumab (C1D1) and during therapy at cycle 2 day 1 and cycle 4 day 1. Peripheral blood was collected in 8 mL Vacutainer Cell Preparation Tubes, from which PBMCs were isolated by centrifugation and then cryopreserved.

The Qiagen DNeasy kit was used to extract genomic DNA from unsorted PBMCs and from the negatively selected CD4+ and CD8+ fractions. TCR beta CDR3 regions were amplified by immunoSEQ multiplex PCR using primers annealing to V and J segments. A synthetic immune receptor repertoire was used to minimize amplification bias, and any residual bias was removed computationally once sequencing was done. In the paper's pipeline: Repertoire diversity was quantified as the Shannon entropy index using custom Python scripts. Unsorted, CD4+ and CD8+ repertoires were analyzed separately, except for combined analyses in which CD4+ and CD8+ sequences were merged in silico. A clone counted as expanded when the clone's frequency after treatment rose at least 2-fold relative to C1D1, and clones undetected at baseline were given a pseudocount of 0.5. Clones with 0 or 1 copy at C1D1 were classified as singleton clones, and clones with 2 or more copies were classified as non-singleton clones. Clones expanded in unsorted samples were annotated as CD4+, CD8+ or unknown by matching protein sequences in sorted samples from the same patient. Wilcoxon tests on paired samples were used to test diversity changes from C1D1 to C4D1. The clones in this table, taken by TCRdb from immuneACCESS, are in-frame only. Not every clone is retained; where verified, under half of the shortfall comes from an unresolved V gene, and the cause of the rest is unknown. V and J calls and clone size are copied from that table; D and trimming were computed from the DNA. Here the sample has about 97,000 clones; approximately 88% occur a single time. About 12% of the sample belongs to the ten largest clones.

Sequences were derived from peripheral blood mononuclear cells (PBMCs), sampled at baseline. The rearrangement joined TRBV11-1 to TRBJ2-5; 9 bases in the middle match TRBD1. This clonotype was obtained from a human donor with classical Hodgkin lymphoma. The nucleotides read TGTGCCAGCAGCTCGGGACAGGGCTCGGTTGAGACCCAGTACTTC. The translation is CASSSGQGSVETQYF.